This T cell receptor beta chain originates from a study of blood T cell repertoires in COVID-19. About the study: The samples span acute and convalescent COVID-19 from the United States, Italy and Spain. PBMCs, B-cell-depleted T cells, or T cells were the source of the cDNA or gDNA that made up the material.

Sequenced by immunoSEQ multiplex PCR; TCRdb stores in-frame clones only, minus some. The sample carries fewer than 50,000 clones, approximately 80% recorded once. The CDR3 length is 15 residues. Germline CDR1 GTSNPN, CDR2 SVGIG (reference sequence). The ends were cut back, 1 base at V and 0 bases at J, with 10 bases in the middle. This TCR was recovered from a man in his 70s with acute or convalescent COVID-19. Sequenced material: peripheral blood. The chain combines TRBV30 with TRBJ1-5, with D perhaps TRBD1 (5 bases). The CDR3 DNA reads TGTGCCTGGAGTGAAGGGGCTTATAGCAATCAGCCCCAGCATTTT. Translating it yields CAWSEGAYSNQPQHF.